These 30 T cell receptor beta chains were all obtained from the same sample, sequenced in a study of regulatory T cells in long-lasting Graves disease. Researchers made TCR beta libraries by using iRepertoire HTBI primers and running Arm-PCR on CDR3 regions. TCRdb recomputed calls from the multiplex PCR reads with MiXCR, one row per CDR3 protein. The data show approximately 690,000 distinct CDR3 sequences, with 30% seen just once and about two fifths held by the top ten. The time point denotes: persistent/refractory GD, antithyroid drugs over 5 years with positive TRAb. Construction of the TCR library relied on RNA isolated from PBMCs. The source was peripheral blood mononuclear cells (PBMCs), collected when the disease was refractory, from a patient treated with antithyroid drugs. All receptors come from a female donor with Graves disease.

This clonotype was counted at least ten times. The gene calls are TRBV20-1 and TRBJ1-4; 7 nucleotides align to TRBD1. With 5 bases clipped from V and 3 bases from J, the junction kept 6 bases outside the gene matches. The CDR3 is made up of 14 amino acids. The V gene's germline CDR1 is DFQATT and CDR2 SNEGSKA (reference sequence). In nucleotides, the CDR3 is TGCAGTGCTTGGGGACAGACACCTAATGAAAAACTGTTTTTT. Translation: CSAWGQTPNEKLFF.

The V call is TRBV24-1, the J call TRBJ1-2, with D unresolved. Per germline, CDR1 KGHDR and CDR2 SFDVKD. Trimming stripped 4 bases from V and 7 bases from J, with 15 bases between. This CDR3 has 14 residues. The DNA of the CDR3 is TGTGCCACCAGTGACTCGACTGACTCAGGTGGCTACACCTTC. Encoded protein: CATSDSTDSGGYTF.

There are many counts of this clonotype. This chain connects TRBV29-1 to TRBJ2-5; possible D gene TRBD1, 6 bases. CDR1 and CDR2 from the germline V gene are SQVTM and ANQGSEA. Trimming took off 1 base at V and 5 bases at J, with 17 bases between the two ends. This CDR3 is 15 amino acids long. CDR3 bases: TGCAGCGTTGAAGGCTCAGGGGAGAGGTCGGAGACCCAGTACTTC. Protein sequence: CSVEGSGERSETQYF.

This clonotype was seen many times. The rearrangement joins TRBV28 to TRBJ1-2; 8 bases are shared with TRBD1. Germline assignment: CDR1 MDHEN and CDR2 SYDVKM. The CDR3 totals 12 residues. With V trimmed by 6 bases and J by 8 bases, 5 bases remained unmatched. Here the CDR3 DNA reads TGTGCCAGCAGCCTGACAGGGGAGGGCTACACCTTC. Its translation is CASSLTGEGYTF.

This rearrangement joins TRBV20-1 to TRBJ1-1, with 8 positions matching TRBD1. Germline V gives CDR1 DFQATT, CDR2 SNEGSKA (reference sequence). The ends lost 5 bases at V and 0 bases at J; junction bases unmatched: 5. The CDR3 length is 14 residues. In DNA, the CDR3 is TGCAGTGCTGGTACGACAGGGGTGAACACTGAAGCTTTCTTT. Translating gives CSAGTTGVNTEAFF.

A few counts support this clonotype. The V gene is TRBV11-2, the J gene TRBJ2-7; weak D call: TRBD1 (6 bases). The CDR3 has 14 amino acids. Germline-derived CDR1 and CDR2 are SGHAT and FQNNGV. V lost 1 base and J 6 bases, leaving 13 bases between the germline ends. The CDR3 spells CASSLVLGAGEQYF. CDR3 nucleotide sequence: TGTGCCAGCAGCTTAGTTCTGGGGGCGGGCGAGCAGTACTTC.

The chain carries TRBV12-3 or TRBV12-4 and TRBJ2-2, with D possibly being TRBD1 or TRBD2 (6 bases each). CDR3 length equals 15 residues. Between the trimmed V and J ends, which lost 2 bases and 6 bases, there was a span of 13 bases. CDR3 sequence reads: CASSLTGARSGELFF. The CDR3 DNA sequence: TGTGCCAGCAGTTTAACGGGGGCAAGGTCCGGGGAGCTGTTTTTT.

This clonotype was recorded a few times. The chain combines TRBV12-3 or TRBV12-4 with TRBJ1-3; 7 bases align to TRBD1. CDR3 length equals 14 residues. V lost 10 bases to trimming and J lost 4 bases; unmatched junction nucleotides: 10. Here the CDR3 DNA reads TGTGCCACTGAACCCAGGGGGACGGGAAACACCATATATTTT. It codes for CATEPRGTGNTIYF.

This clonotype has at least ten counts. This sequence joins TRBV12-3 or TRBV12-4 and TRBJ1-1, with 10 bases that match TRBD1. V gave up 6 bases and J gave up 3 bases; unmatched junction bases: 7. This CDR3 region has 15 residues. CDR3 coding DNA: TGTGCCAGCAGACCGCCGGGACAGGGGTACACTGAAGCTTTCTTT. Its translation is CASRPPGQGYTEAFF.

The V and J genes are TRBV6-1 and TRBJ1-1, with no clear D. This CDR3 region has 13 residues. The V end lost 10 bases, the J end lost 4 bases, and 16 bases lay between the germline ends. The germline V gene has CDR1 MNHNS and CDR2 SASEGT. The CDR3 protein is CATAGVSSTEAFF. In DNA, the CDR3 is TGTGCCACAGCCGGGGTTAGCAGCACTGAAGCTTTCTTT.

This clonotype was picked up a small number of times. The chain employs TRBV2 and TRBJ2-1; TRBD2 matches at 8 bases. Germline V CDR1 and CDR2: SNHLY, FYNNEI. The J segment lost 6 bases and the V segment lost 5 bases, leaving 18 bases of the junction unmatched. This CDR3 spans 18 amino acids. CDR3: CASSPLTPIAGPVNEQFF. In nucleotides, the CDR3 is TGTGCCAGCAGTCCTCTAACCCCTATAGCGGGACCCGTCAATGAGCAGTTCTTC.

The chain employs TRBV12-3 or TRBV12-4 and TRBJ1-5; the D gene is possibly TRBD1 (5 bases). The germline V and J ends were trimmed by 8 bases and 1 base, with 30 bases remaining between them. This CDR3 comprises 20 residues. The CDR3 nucleotides are TGTGCCAGCGGCCATCACCCCGGACGGGACTTCCTCACGAGCAATCAGCCCCAGCATTTT. As protein: CASGHHPGRDFLTSNQPQHF.

In its sample, this clonotype was seen a few times. This chain links TRBV30 with TRBJ1-5; possibly TRBD1 for D (5 bases). The CDR3 is 14 residues long. The germline CDR1 and CDR2 sequences are GTSNPN and SVGIG (reference sequence). V lost 3 bases to trimming and J lost 4 bases, with 13 bases between them. CDR3 sequence: CAWRAGSDNQPQHF. Written as DNA, the CDR3 is TGTGCCTGGAGAGCAGGGAGCGATAATCAGCCCCAGCATTTT.

This clonotype was picked up many times. The chain carries TRBV2 and TRBJ2-7, with D hard to call. The CDR3 is made up of 14 amino acids. From germline, CDR1 is SNHLY and CDR2 FYNNEI. The ends were cut back, 2 bases at V and 0 bases at J, with 8 bases in the middle. CDR3 amino acids: CASSESGSSYEQYF. In nucleotides, the CDR3 is TGTGCCAGCAGTGAAAGTGGTAGCTCCTACGAGCAGTACTTC.

This chain joins TRBV29-1 and TRBJ1-2, with D perhaps TRBD1 (5 bases). The germline V gene has CDR1 SQVTM and CDR2 ANQGSEA. The CDR3 loop spans 13 amino acids. V gave up 4 bases and J gave up 4 bases, with 13 bases separating them. The CDR3, as DNA: TGCAGCGTTGGCCCCCCGCAGGGCTATGGCTACACCTTC. This translates into CSVGPPQGYGYTF.

The chain is built from TRBV9 and TRBJ1-2; TRBD1 is a possible D gene (6 bases). The CDR3 has 13 amino acids. Germline CDR1 is SGDLS and CDR2 is YYNGEE. Trimming pared 3 bases from V and 3 bases from J, leaving 9 bases between. In DNA, the CDR3 is TGTGCCAGCAGCGCGACAGGTCACTATGGCTACACCTTC. It is translated as CASSATGHYGYTF.

Ten or more counts support this clonotype. One junction end disagrees with the germline gene, perhaps due to a read error. V usage is TRBV11-2 and J usage is TRBJ2-7; 8 bases are a match to TRBD2. The CDR3 length is 12 residues. The germline gives CDR1 SGHAT, CDR2 FQNNGV. CDR3 amino acids: CASSLRSGSPRF. CDR3 nucleotide sequence: TGTGCCAGCAGCTTAAGGAGCGGGAGTCCCCGATTC. The variable domain in full, with the rest retrieved from reference TRBV11-2 and TRBJ2-7, is EAGVAQSPRYKIIEKRQSVAFWCNPISGHATLYWYQQILGQGPKLLIQFQNNGVVDDSQLPKDRFSAERLKGVDSTLKIQPAKLEDSAVYLCASSLRSGSPRFGPGTRLTVT.

J is TRBJ2-7 and V is TRBV3-1; 12 nucleotides align to TRBD2. Trimming removed 4 bases from V and 3 bases from J; junction bases left unmatched: 10. CDR1 LGHDT and CDR2 YNNKEL come from the germline V gene (reference sequence). This CDR3 region has 17 residues. In DNA, the CDR3 is TGTGCCAGCAGCCCCGGACTAGCGGGAAAAGACGACTACGAGCAGTACTTC. Its protein is CASSPGLAGKDDYEQYF.

This sequence joins TRBV7-9 and TRBJ1-6; TRBD1 matches at 7 bases. The CDR3 has 16 residues. Germline values: CDR1 SEHNR, CDR2 FQNEAQ (reference sequence). V was pared by 1 base and J by 8 bases, with 8 bases of the junction left unmatched. The chain's CDR3 is CASSLGIGGSDSPLHF. The DNA of the CDR3 is TGTGCCAGCAGCTTAGGGATAGGGGGCTCGGATTCACCCCTCCACTTT.

V and J are TRBV11-2 and TRBJ2-1; 12 bases fit TRBD2. The germline CDR1 and CDR2 sequences are SGHAT and FQNNGV. V gave up 4 bases and J gave up 0 bases; unmatched junction bases: 7. The CDR3 runs 18 residues. The CDR3 DNA reads TGTGCCAGCAGCTACGGACTAGCGGGGTCAAGCTCCTACAATGAGCAGTTCTTC. This gives the protein CASSYGLAGSSSYNEQFF. The variable domain in full, with the rest retrieved from reference TRBV11-2 and TRBJ2-1, is EAGVAQSPRYKIIEKRQSVAFWCNPISGHATLYWYQQILGQGPKLLIQFQNNGVVDDSQLPKDRFSAERLKGVDSTLKIQPAKLEDSAVYLCASSYGLAGSSSYNEQFFGPGTRLTVL.

The chain recombines TRBV5-1 with TRBJ1-1; D gene uncertain. This CDR3 is 14 amino acids long. Germline values: CDR1 SGHRS, CDR2 YFSETQ. Trimming removed 4 bases from V and 5 bases from J, with 15 bases in between. CDR3 sequence reads: CASSGTYLGTEAFF. CDR3 bases: TGCGCCAGCAGCGGCACGTACCTGGGGACTGAAGCTTTCTTT.

This rearrangement joins TRBV6-2 or TRBV6-3 to TRBJ1-5, with a tentative D call TRBD1 (6 bases). V was pared by 6 bases and J by 6 bases, with 15 bases between. This CDR3 is built from 14 residues. The germline CDR1 and CDR2 sequences are MNHEY and SVGEGT. This chain's CDR3 is CASSIGQFGQPQHF. The CDR3 nucleotides read TGTGCCAGCAGCATCGGACAGTTCGGTCAGCCCCAGCATTTT.

This clonotype occurred many times. The chain recombines TRBV12-3 or TRBV12-4 with TRBJ1-4; D is possibly TRBD1 (5 bases). Trimming removed 6 bases from V and 5 bases from J, with 13 bases in between. The CDR3 spans 14 residues. CDR3 protein: CASRIRRTNEKLFF. CDR3 DNA: TGTGCCAGCAGGATACGGAGGACAAATGAAAAACTGTTTTTT.

In its sample, this clonotype was seen a few times. The chain carries TRBV7-9 and TRBJ1-3; D is ambiguous. CDR3 length: 18 residues. CDR1 is SEHNR and CDR2 is FQNEAQ in the germline V gene (reference sequence). Trimming cost V 5 bases and J 0 bases, with 20 bases left between them. CDR3 loop: CASSQVRGQWDSGNTIYF. The CDR3 region has the DNA TGTGCCAGCAGCCAAGTGCGAGGGCAGTGGGACTCTGGAAACACCATATATTTT.

V is TRBV10-3 and J is TRBJ1-5; possibly TRBD1 for D (6 bases). Between the trimmed V and J ends, which lost 7 bases and 5 bases, there was a span of 12 bases. The CDR3 loop spans 13 amino acids. Germline V CDR1 and CDR2: ENHRY, SYGVKD. The CDR3 is CAINDRPDQPQHF. The CDR3 region has the DNA TGTGCCATCAACGACAGGCCCGATCAGCCCCAGCATTTT.

The chain recombines TRBV5-1 with TRBJ1-2, with no clear D. Germline CDR1 is SGHRS and CDR2 is YFSETQ. V shed 3 bases and J shed 4 bases, with 10 bases lying between them. This CDR3 comprises 13 residues. The CDR3 loop is CASSSNGIYGYTF. CDR3 coding DNA: TGCGCCAGCAGCTCCAATGGAATCTATGGCTACACCTTC.

This clonotype was seen a few times. The chain links TRBV5-1 to TRBJ1-4; D gene uncertain. Germline V CDR1 and CDR2: SGHRS, YFSETQ. Deletions cut 5 bases from V and 4 bases from J, with 6 bases between. This CDR3 region has 12 residues. The DNA for the CDR3 is TGCGCCAGCAGGCACATTAATGAAAAACTGTTTTTT. Translated: CASRHINEKLFF.

The chain couples TRBV3-1 to TRBJ1-2, with D uncertain. Germline values: CDR1 LGHDT, CDR2 YNNKEL (reference sequence). This CDR3 has 15 residues. V lost 1 base, J lost 7 bases, and 16 bases lay in between. CDR3: CASSQVSGPSFGYTF. In DNA form, the CDR3 reads TGTGCCAGCAGCCAAGTATCCGGACCTTCGTTTGGCTACACCTTC.

This clonotype was picked up many times. The gene calls are TRBV10-1 and TRBJ2-7; 7 nucleotides match TRBD1. Trimming cost V 3 bases and J 4 bases; bases outside gene matches: 6. Germline V gene sequence: CDR1 WNHNN, CDR2 SYGVQD (reference sequence). The CDR3 has 14 amino acids. The chain's CDR3 is CASSERDRRYEQYF. The CDR3, as DNA: TGCGCCAGCAGTGAACGGGACAGACGATACGAGCAGTACTTC.

This clonotype turned up a few times. V is TRBV9 and J is TRBJ1-1; D is possibly TRBD1 (5 bases). CDR3 length: 13 amino acids. Between the trimmed V and J ends, which lost 3 bases and 8 bases, there was a span of 14 bases. Germline V CDR1 and CDR2: SGDLS, YYNGEE. The CDR3 here is CASSASYRTEAFF. The CDR3 DNA reads as TGTGCCAGCAGCGCAAGTTATAGGACAGAAGCTTTCTTT.